These 9 T cell receptor beta chains share one sample of origin, sequenced in a study of identical twins. TCRdb called the 5' RACE reads again in MiXCR, with one record for every CDR3 protein. The data contain around 370,000 distinct CDR3 sequences, roughly 9% of them singletons. Input material: naive T cells sorted from blood. All receptors derive from a woman aged 50 to 65 in good health.

This clonotype showed up many times. The V call is TRBV7-6, the J call TRBJ1-2; D ambiguous. The CDR3 sequence is 11 residues long. CDR1 is SGHVS and CDR2 is FNYEAQ in the germline V gene. Between the trimmed V and J ends, which lost 3 bases and 6 bases, there was a span of 5 bases. CDR3 sequence reads: CASSLNDGYTF. CDR3 coding DNA: TGTGCCAGCAGCTTGAACGATGGCTACACCTTC.

This clonotype was seen only a few times. The rearrangement uses TRBV20-1 and TRBJ2-3; 7 positions agree with TRBD2. The CDR3 sequence is 15 residues long. J lost 6 bases, V lost 0 bases, and 9 bases had no gene match. From germline, CDR1 is DFQATT and CDR2 SNEGSKA (reference sequence). CDR3 bases: TGCAGTGCTAGAGATATAAGCGGGGCTATGGATACGCAGTATTTT. Amino acid sequence: CSARDISGAMDTQYF.

This clonotype was detected only a few times. The rearrangement links TRBV21-1 to TRBJ2-5; the table gives TRBD1 as D, unverified against the DNA. TRBV21-1 is flagged as a pseudogene. This CDR3 comprises 14 residues. The CDR3 protein is CASSRRQLKETQYF. The CDR3 DNA sequence: TGTGCCAGCAGCAGACGACAGCTCAAAGAGACCCAGTACTTC.

This chain joins TRBV9 and TRBJ2-1; the match to TRBD2 covers 10 bases. The CDR3 is 15 amino acids. Germline lookup yields CDR1 SGDLS and CDR2 YYNGEE. The junction had 5 bases not matched to a gene; V was cut back by 0 bases and J by 8 bases. The CDR3 is CASSVEEREGDEQFF. DNA of the CDR3: TGTGCCAGCAGCGTAGAAGAGCGGGAGGGGGATGAGCAGTTCTTC.

This chain uses TRBV12-3 or TRBV12-4 with TRBJ2-5, with a possible D match to TRBD2 (6 bases). Trimming cost V 5 bases and J 5 bases, with 18 bases left between them. This CDR3 is built from 15 residues. DNA of the CDR3: TGTGCCAGCAGTCCGTATTCCGGGAGTGCGGAGACCCAGTACTTC. Translating it yields CASSPYSGSAETQYF.

The V call is TRBV2, the J call TRBJ2-7; 7 positions agree with TRBD1. The germline V gene has CDR1 SNHLY and CDR2 FYNNEI. Trimming cost V 2 bases and J 9 bases; bases outside gene matches: 7. This CDR3 has 13 residues. This chain's CDR3 is CASSESTGMGQYV. The CDR3 nucleotides are TGTGCCAGCAGTGAATCGACAGGGATGGGGCAGTACGTC.

This chain connects TRBV9 to TRBJ1-2; D gene unclear. The ends were cut back, 5 bases at V and 0 bases at J, with 5 bases in the middle. Germline assignment: CDR1 SGDLS and CDR2 YYNGEE. The CDR3 covers 12 residues. The CDR3, as DNA: TGTGCCAGCAGGGGAGCTAACTATGGCTACACCTTC. The encoded protein is CASRGANYGYTF.

In this sample, this clonotype turned up a few times. This chain uses TRBV4-1 with TRBJ1-5; TRBD1 matches 7 bases. V gave up 5 bases and J gave up 4 bases; unmatched junction bases: 8. Germline CDR1 reads MGHRA; CDR2 reads YSYEKL. CDR3 length: 15 residues. CDR3 sequence reads: CASSYRDRLNQPQHF. DNA for the CDR3: TGCGCCAGCAGCTATCGGGACAGATTAAATCAGCCCCAGCATTTT.

V is TRBV12-3 or TRBV12-4 and J is TRBJ2-5; possibly TRBD2 for D (6 bases). V lost 5 bases to trimming and J lost 5 bases, with 18 bases between them. The CDR3 covers 15 residues. The CDR3 loop reads CASSPTGEAWETQYF. CDR3 coding DNA: TGTGCCAGCAGTCCAACCGGGGAGGCCTGGGAGACCCAGTACTTC.